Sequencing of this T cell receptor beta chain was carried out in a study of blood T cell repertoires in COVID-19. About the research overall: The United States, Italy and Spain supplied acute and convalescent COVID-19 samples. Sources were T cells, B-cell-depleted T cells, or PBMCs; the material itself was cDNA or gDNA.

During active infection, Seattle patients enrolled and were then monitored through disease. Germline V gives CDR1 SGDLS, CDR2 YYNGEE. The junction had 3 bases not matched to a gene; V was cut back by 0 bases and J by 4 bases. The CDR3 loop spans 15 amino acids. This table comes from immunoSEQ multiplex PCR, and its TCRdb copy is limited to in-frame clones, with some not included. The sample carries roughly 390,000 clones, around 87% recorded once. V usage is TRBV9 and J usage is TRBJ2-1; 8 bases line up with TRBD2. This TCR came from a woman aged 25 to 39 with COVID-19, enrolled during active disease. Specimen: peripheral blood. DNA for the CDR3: TGTGCCAGCAGCGTAGGTAGCGGGACTTACAATGAGCAGTTCTTC. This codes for CASSVGSGTYNEQFF. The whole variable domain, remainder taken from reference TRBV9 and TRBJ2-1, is DSGVTQTPKHLITATGQRVTLRCSPRSGDLSVYWYQQSLDQGLQFLIQYYNGEERAKGNILERFSAQQFPDLHSELNLSSLELGDSALYFCASSVGSGTYNEQFFGPGTRLTVL.